This T cell receptor (beta chain) emerged from a study of naive and memory T cell subsets. Four PCR rounds used nested alpha and beta constant region primers plus the SP2 primer. Via MiXCR, TCRdb re-called the 5' RACE reads, giving one row per CDR3 protein. The data contain roughly 56,000 distinct CDR3 sequences, around 7.7% of them singletons. This clonotype came up many times. An oligonucleotide containing a UMI was ligated to the 3' end of TCR cDNA. RNA was extracted from less than 3 ml of whole blood of healthy adults. This TCR derives from a male donor in good health.

This chain's CDR3 is CASSQALPGGYTF. CDR3 DNA sequence: TGTGCCAGCTCACAAGCCCTCCCAGGAGGCTACACCTTC. V and J are TRBV18 and TRBJ1-2; D ambiguous. Trimming removed 4 bases at V and 8 bases at J, with 14 bases between. The germline V gene has CDR1 KGHSH and CDR2 LQKENI. The CDR3 is 13 amino acids.